The 14 T cell receptor beta chains reported below all come from one sample, sequenced in a study of cytomegalovirus exposure and HLA in healthy donors. The PCR employed 60 Vbeta primers together with 13 Jbeta primers. Sequencing used immunoSEQ multiplex PCR; TCRdb keeps in-frame clones, though not all of them. Its table records 38,000 or so clones. The sequencing sample was made of PBMCs. The receptors were gathered from a middle-aged man in good health and CMV-seropositive.

This chain links TRBV6-4 with TRBJ2-5, with 7 bases lining up with TRBD2. The assigned J gene may be wrong: the sequence end matches TRBJ2-7 better. The CDR3 loop spans 16 amino acids. Germline V gene lookup returns CDR1 MRHNA and CDR2 SNTAGT. In nucleotides, the CDR3 is TGTGCCAGCAGTGACTCCCAGCAGCTGCTAGCGGACGAGCAGTACTTC. It specifies CASSDSQQLLADEQYF.

The chain couples TRBV7-9 to TRBJ1-3, with 8 bases identical to TRBD1. This CDR3 contains 15 residues. Germline loops: CDR1 SEHNR, CDR2 FQNEAQ (reference sequence). After removal of 5 bases from V and 3 bases from J, the junction contained 6 bases not matched to a gene. The CDR3, as DNA: TGTGCCAGCAGCCCTACAGGGGGAAATGGAAACACCATATATTTT. This encodes CASSPTGGNGNTIYF.

V gene TRBV5-1 combines with J gene TRBJ2-7; TRBD2 aligns across 7 bases. In germline, CDR1 is SGHRS, CDR2 YFSETQ. The CDR3 has 14 residues. The ends lost 5 bases at V and 7 bases at J; junction bases unmatched: 12. The CDR3 DNA sequence: TGCGCCAGCAGGGGGGGGACTACCTCTGGGGAGCAGTACTTC. Translation gives CASRGGTTSGEQYF.

The J gene is TRBJ2-4, the V gene TRBV9, with D possibly TRBD2 on 6 matching bases. Germline-derived CDR1 and CDR2 are SGDLS and YYNGEE. This CDR3 has 16 residues. V gave up 0 bases and J gave up 7 bases, with 17 bases separating them. The CDR3 DNA is TGTGCCAGCAGCGTAGCCGCCTTGGGGAGGCGGAACATTCAGTACTTC. It is translated as CASSVAALGRRNIQYF.

This chain's CDR3 is CASSLGTSGPGELFF. The DNA for the CDR3 is TGTGCCAGCAGCTTAGGGACTAGCGGCCCCGGGGAGCTGTTTTTT. The rearrangement joins TRBV11-3 to TRBJ2-2; 10 bases map to TRBD2. The CDR3 runs to 15 residues. Looked up from germline, CDR1 is SGHNT and CDR2 is YENEEA. Unmatched junction bases numbered 2, after V lost 1 base and J lost 6 bases.

The chain carries TRBV5-6 and TRBJ2-1, with D possibly matching TRBD1 (6 bases). Germline values: CDR1 SGHDT, CDR2 YYEEEE. There are 13 residues in the CDR3. V lost 1 base and J 6 bases, leaving 8 bases between the germline ends. This chain's CDR3 is CASSLTGINEQFF. The CDR3 DNA reads as TGTGCCAGCAGCTTGACAGGGATCAATGAGCAGTTCTTC.

The V and J genes are TRBV5-6 and TRBJ2-7; D gene unclear. V was clipped by 3 bases and J by 1 base, with 5 bases between them. From germline, CDR1 is SGHDT and CDR2 YYEEEE. The CDR3 runs 12 residues. CDR3 in amino acids: CASSSLSYEQYF. DNA for the CDR3: TGTGCCAGCAGCTCGTTGTCCTACGAGCAGTACTTC.

J is TRBJ2-1 and V is TRBV4-1; TRBD2 agrees at 10 bases. V gave up 4 bases and J gave up 5 bases; unmatched junction bases: 8. In germline, CDR1 is MGHRA, CDR2 YSYEKL. CDR3 length: 16 amino acids. The CDR3, as DNA: TGCGCCAGCAGCCTCACTGCTAGCGGGAGTCACAATGAGCAGTTCTTC. It is translated as CASSLTASGSHNEQFF.

The CDR3 loop is CASSYSQGDYNEQFF. CDR3 coding DNA: TGTGCCAGCAGTTACTCTCAGGGCGACTACAATGAGCAGTTCTTC. The chain couples TRBV6-6 to TRBJ2-1, with a possible D match to TRBD1 (5 bases). CDR3 length: 15 residues. The V gene's germline CDR1 is MNHNY and CDR2 SVGAGI (reference sequence). V lost 0 bases and J lost 3, with 9 bases in between.

V and J are TRBV13 and TRBJ2-7, with 8 bases identical to TRBD1. The junction had 13 bases not matched to a gene; V was cut back by 2 bases and J by 1 base. CDR1 is PRHDT and CDR2 is FYEKMQ in the germline V gene (reference sequence). The CDR3 consists of 18 residues. This CDR3 is CASSLRGGRRDRSYEQYF. CDR3 sequence (DNA): TGTGCCAGCAGCTTAAGAGGGGGAAGACGGGACAGGTCCTACGAGCAGTACTTC.

The gene calls are TRBV2 and TRBJ1-2; D perhaps matches TRBD1 (5 bases). From germline, CDR1 is SNHLY and CDR2 FYNNEI. This CDR3 has 13 amino acids. The V and J ends lost 8 bases and 6 bases respectively, with 16 bases between them. In DNA, the CDR3 is TGTGCCAGCTCGGGGGGGGGTTACCATGGCTACACCTTC. Its translation is CASSGGGYHGYTF.

V and J are TRBV19 and TRBJ2-7; TRBD2 agrees at 10 bases. CDR3 length: 15 amino acids. J gave up 5 bases and V 6 bases, and 10 bases lay outside the gene matches. Germline CDR1 and CDR2: LNHDA and SQIVND (reference sequence). The CDR3 protein is CASSRTSGLVDEQYF. The CDR3 DNA is TGTGCCAGTAGCCGGACTAGCGGTTTAGTCGACGAGCAGTACTTC.

This chain's CDR3 is CASSVQGAATGELFF. CDR3 nucleotides: TGTGCCAGCAGCGTGCAGGGCGCGGCCACCGGGGAGCTGTTTTTT. V gene TRBV9 combines with J gene TRBJ2-2, with D tentatively TRBD1 (5 bases). CDR1 and CDR2 from the germline V gene are SGDLS and YYNGEE. The CDR3 spans 15 residues. With 2 bases removed from V and 4 bases from J, the gap between germline ends came to 12 bases.

The genes are TRBV27 and TRBJ1-1, with 8 bases identical to TRBD1. This CDR3 is 15 amino acids long. V lost 5 bases to trimming and J lost 4 bases; unmatched junction nucleotides: 9. Germline CDR1 is MNHEY and CDR2 is SMNVEV (reference sequence). The CDR3 reads CASSTPGGKGTEAFF. The DNA of the CDR3 is TGTGCCAGCAGTACCCCAGGGGGCAAAGGCACTGAAGCTTTCTTT.